Listed here is a single T cell receptor (beta chain). What it binds is unknown. Primers included in the PCR were 60 Vbeta and 13 Jbeta primers. Generated by immunoSEQ multiplex PCR, the TCRdb table keeps only in-frame clones and is missing some. Seen here are about 180,000 clones, 82% observed once, and the top ten hold 1.5% to 1.7%. This specimen belongs to a study of cytomegalovirus exposure and HLA in healthy donors. Study observations and caveats: Cytomegalovirus-associated TCR beta chains were listed, numbering some 170.

Trimming stripped 0 bases from V and 1 base from J, with 7 bases between. The germline V gene has CDR1 SGHNT and CDR2 YYREEE (reference sequence). The CDR3 has 14 amino acids. The receptor was isolated from a man aged 35 to 55 in good health and CMV-seronegative. Material for sequencing was PBMCs. The chain links TRBV5-4 to TRBJ1-1; D perhaps matches TRBD1 (5 bases). CDR3 residues: CASSLGDRNTEAFF. DNA for the CDR3: TGTGCCAGCAGCTTGGGTGACAGGAACACTGAAGCTTTCTTT.